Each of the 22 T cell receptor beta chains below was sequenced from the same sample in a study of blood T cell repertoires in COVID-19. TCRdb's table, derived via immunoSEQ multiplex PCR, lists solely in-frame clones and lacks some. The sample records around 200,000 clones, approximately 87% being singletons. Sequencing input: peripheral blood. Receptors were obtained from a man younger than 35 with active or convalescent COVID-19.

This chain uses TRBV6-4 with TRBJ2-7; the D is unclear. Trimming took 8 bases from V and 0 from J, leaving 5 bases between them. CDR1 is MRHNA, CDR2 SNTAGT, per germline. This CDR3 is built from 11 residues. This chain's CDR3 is CASLPSYEQYV. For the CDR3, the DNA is TGTGCCAGCCTACCCTCCTACGAGCAGTACGTC.

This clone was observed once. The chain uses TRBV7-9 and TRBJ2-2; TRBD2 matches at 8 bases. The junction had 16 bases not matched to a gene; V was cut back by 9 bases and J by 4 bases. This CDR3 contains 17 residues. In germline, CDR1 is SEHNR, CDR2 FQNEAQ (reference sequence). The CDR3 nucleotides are TGTGCCAGTGTAACCACGCTAGCGGGTGGTGCCACCGGGGAGCTGTTTTTT. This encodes CASVTTLAGGATGELFF.

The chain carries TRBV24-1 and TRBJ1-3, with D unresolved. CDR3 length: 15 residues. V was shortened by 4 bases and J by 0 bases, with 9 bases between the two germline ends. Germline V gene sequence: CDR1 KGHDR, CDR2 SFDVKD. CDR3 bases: TGTGCCACCAGTGACCCTTCTAACTCTGGAAACACCATATATTTT. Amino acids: CATSDPSNSGNTIYF.

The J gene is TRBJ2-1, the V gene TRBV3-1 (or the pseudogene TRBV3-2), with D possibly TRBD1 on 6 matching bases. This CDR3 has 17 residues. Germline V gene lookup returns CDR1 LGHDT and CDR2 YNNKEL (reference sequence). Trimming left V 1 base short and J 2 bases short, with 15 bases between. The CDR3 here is CASSQATETGAYNEQFF. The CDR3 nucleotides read TGTGCCAGCAGCCAAGCCACCGAGACAGGCGCCTACAATGAGCAGTTCTTC.

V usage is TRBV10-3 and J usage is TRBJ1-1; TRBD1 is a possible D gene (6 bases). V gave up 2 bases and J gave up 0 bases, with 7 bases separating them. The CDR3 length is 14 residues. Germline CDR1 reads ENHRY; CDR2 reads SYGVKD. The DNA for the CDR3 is TGTGCCATCAGTGAGGGGGGCTTGAACACTGAAGCTTTCTTT. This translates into CAISEGGLNTEAFF.

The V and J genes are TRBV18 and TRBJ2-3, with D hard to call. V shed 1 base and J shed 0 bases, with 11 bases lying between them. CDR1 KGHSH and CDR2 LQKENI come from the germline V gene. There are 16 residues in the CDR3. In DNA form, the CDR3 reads TGTGCCAGCTCACCACTTGGCAGGTCTAGCACAGATACGCAGTATTTT. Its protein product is CASSPLGRSSTDTQYF.

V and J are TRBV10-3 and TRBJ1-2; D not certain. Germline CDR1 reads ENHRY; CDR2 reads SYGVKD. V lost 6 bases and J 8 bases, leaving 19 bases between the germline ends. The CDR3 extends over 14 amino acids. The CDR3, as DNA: TGTGCCATCAGCCAGGACGGGAGTGAAAGAGGCTACACCTTC. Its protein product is CAISQDGSERGYTF.

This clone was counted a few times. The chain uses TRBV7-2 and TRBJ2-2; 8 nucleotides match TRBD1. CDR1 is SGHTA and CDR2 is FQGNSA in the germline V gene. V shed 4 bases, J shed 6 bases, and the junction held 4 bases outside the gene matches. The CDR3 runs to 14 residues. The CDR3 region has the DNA TGTGCCAGCAGCTCCCGGACAGGGCCCGGGGAGCTGTTTTTT. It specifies CASSSRTGPGELFF.

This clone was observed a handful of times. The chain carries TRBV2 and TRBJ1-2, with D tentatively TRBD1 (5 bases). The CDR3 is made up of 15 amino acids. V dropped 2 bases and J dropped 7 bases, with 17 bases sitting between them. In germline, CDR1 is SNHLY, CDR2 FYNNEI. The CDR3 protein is CASSERAGLLGGYTF. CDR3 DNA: TGTGCCAGCAGTGAACGTGCAGGGTTACTCGGTGGCTACACCTTC.

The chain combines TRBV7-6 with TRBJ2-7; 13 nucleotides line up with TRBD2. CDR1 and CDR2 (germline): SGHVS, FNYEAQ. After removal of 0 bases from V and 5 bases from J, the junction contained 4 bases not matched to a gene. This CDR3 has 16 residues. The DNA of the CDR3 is TGTGCCAGCAGCTTAGCTTGGACTAGCGGGAGTAACGAGCAGTACTTC. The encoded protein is CASSLAWTSGSNEQYF.

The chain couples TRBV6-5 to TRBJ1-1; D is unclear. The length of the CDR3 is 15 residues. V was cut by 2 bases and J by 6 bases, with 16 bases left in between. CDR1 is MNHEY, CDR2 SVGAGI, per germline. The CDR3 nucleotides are TGTGCCAGCAGTTACGGACCTGCGGGTCTTTCTGAAGCTTTCTTT. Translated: CASSYGPAGLSEAFF.

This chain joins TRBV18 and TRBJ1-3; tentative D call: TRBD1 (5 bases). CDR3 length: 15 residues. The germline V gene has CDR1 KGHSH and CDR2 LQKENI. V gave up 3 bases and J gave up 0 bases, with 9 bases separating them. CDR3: CASSPDGHSGNTIYF. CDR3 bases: TGTGCCAGCTCACCTGACGGACACTCTGGAAACACCATATATTTT.

The DNA for the CDR3 is TGCGCCAGCAGCCAACGGACTAACCAAGAGACCCAGTACTTC. Protein: CASSQRTNQETQYF. This chain joins TRBV4-1 and TRBJ2-5; D may be TRBD2 (6 bases). CDR1 and CDR2 from the germline V gene are MGHRA and YSYEKL. V shed 2 bases and J shed 0 bases, with 7 bases lying between them. This CDR3 region has 14 residues.

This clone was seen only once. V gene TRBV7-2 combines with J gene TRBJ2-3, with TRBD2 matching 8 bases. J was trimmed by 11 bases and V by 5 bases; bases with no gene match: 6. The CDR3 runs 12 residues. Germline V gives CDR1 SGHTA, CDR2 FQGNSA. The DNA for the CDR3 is TGTGCCAGCAGCCCGGGGGGGGCCCTGCAGTATTTT. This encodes CASSPGGALQYF.

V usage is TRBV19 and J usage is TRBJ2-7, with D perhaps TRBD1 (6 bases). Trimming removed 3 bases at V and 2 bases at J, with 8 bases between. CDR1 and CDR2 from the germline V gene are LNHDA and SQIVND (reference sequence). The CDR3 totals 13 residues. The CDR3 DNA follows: TGTGCCAGTAGTATGAGACAGGCCTACGAGCAGTACTTC. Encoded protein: CASSMRQAYEQYF. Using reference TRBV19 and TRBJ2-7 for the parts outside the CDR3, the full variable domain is DGGITQSPKYLFRKEGQNVTLSCEQNLNHDAMYWYRQDPGQGLRLIYYSQIVNDFQKGDIAEGYSVSREKKESFPLTVTSAQKNPTAFYLCASSMRQAYEQYFGPGTRLTVT.

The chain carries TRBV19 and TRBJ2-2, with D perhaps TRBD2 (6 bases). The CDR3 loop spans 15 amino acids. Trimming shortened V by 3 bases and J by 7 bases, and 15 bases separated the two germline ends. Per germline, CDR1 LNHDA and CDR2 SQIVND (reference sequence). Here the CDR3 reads CASSILGGAVGELFF. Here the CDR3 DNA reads TGTGCCAGTAGTATTTTAGGAGGGGCGGTCGGGGAGCTGTTTTTT.

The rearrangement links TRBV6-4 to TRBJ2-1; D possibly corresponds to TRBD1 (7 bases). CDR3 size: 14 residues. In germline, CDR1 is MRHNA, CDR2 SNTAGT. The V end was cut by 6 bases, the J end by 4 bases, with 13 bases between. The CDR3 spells CASSLTGTYNEQFF. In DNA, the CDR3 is TGTGCCAGCAGCCTGACAGGGACTTACAATGAGCAGTTCTTC.

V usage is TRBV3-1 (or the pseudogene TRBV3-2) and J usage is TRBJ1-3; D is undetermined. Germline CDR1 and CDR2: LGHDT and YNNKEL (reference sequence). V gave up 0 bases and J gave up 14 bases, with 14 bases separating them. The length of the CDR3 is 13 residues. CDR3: CASSQDLGSLLYF. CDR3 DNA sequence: TGTGCCAGCAGCCAAGATCTGGGCTCTCTTTTATATTTT.

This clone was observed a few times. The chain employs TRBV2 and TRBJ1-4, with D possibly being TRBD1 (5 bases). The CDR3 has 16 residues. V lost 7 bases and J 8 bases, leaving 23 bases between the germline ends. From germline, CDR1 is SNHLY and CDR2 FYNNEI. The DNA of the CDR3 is TGTGCCAGCACGTTAGGGTCGGCGACAGCGGGCGAAAAACTGTTTTTT. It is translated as CASTLGSATAGEKLFF.

Written as DNA, the CDR3 is TGTGCCAGCAGTGGAGGATACACCGGGGAGCTGTTTTTT. Amino acid sequence: CASSGGYTGELFF. The rearrangement links TRBV25-1 to TRBJ2-2; D call uncertain. CDR1 is MGHDK and CDR2 is SYGVNS in the germline V gene. The ends were cut back, 4 bases at V and 3 bases at J, with 6 bases in the middle. The CDR3 runs to 13 residues.

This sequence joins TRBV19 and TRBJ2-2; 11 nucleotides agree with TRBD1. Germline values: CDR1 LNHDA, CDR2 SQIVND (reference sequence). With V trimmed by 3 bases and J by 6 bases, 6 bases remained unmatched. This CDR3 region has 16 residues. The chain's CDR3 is CASSMGPGQGAGELFF. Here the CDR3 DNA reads TGTGCCAGTAGTATGGGTCCGGGACAGGGGGCCGGGGAGCTGTTTTTT.

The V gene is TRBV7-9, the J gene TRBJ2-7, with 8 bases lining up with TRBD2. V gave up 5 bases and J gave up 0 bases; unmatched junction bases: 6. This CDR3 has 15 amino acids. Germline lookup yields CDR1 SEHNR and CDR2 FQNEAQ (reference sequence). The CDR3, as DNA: TGTGCCAGCAGCATAACTAGCGGTATCTCCTACGAGCAGTACTTC. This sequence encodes CASSITSGISYEQYF.